This entry concerns a single T cell receptor (beta chain). The source of the sample is a study of blood T cell repertoires in COVID-19. This CDR3 is 17 amino acids long. The V gene lost 5 bases and the J gene lost 0 bases, with 18 bases spanning the gap. Germline V gene data show CDR1 as SGHTA and CDR2 as FQGNSA. Original processing notes: Estimation of nucleated cell counts was performed using reference gene primer amplification. The assay was immunoSEQ multiplex PCR, and TCRdb's table has in-frame clones only and misses some. That table is the source of V, J and clone size, and D and trimming were worked out from the DNA. The sample contains over 250,000 clones, about 88% of which appear only once. Cohorts were assigned according to the clinical history that participants reported. Cohort 3 recovery required two negative PCRs, clearance, or symptom resolution.

This chain uses TRBV7-2 with TRBJ2-3, with D possibly matching TRBD2 (5 bases). Sequencing was carried out using PBMCs or T cells enriched from blood (not recorded which). The sequence was collected from a woman aged 50 to 60 who had recovered from COVID-19. CDR3 amino acids: CASSSPRSAGSTDTQYF. The CDR3 DNA sequence: TGTGCCAGCAGCAGTCCTAGGTCGGCGGGCAGCACAGATACGCAGTATTTT.